The 24 T cell receptor beta chains given below trace back to one sample, sequenced in a study of monozygotic twins with inflammatory bowel disease. TCRdb re-called the 5' RACE reads; one entry per CDR3 protein, DNA not given. The sample's table shows 440,000 or so distinct CDR3 sequences. The sample comprised blood. The receptors come from a human donor with ulcerative colitis or Crohn's disease, or a healthy co-twin of an affected twin (not recorded which).

The chain joins TRBV12-5 to TRBJ2-1; TCRdb's D call of TRBD2 is untestable without DNA. This CDR3 contains 13 residues. Germline loops: CDR1 LGHNT, CDR2 FRNRAP. CDR3 in amino acids: CASSLAESNEQFF.

The chain couples TRBV2 to TRBJ1-1; the D call from TCRdb, TRBD1, cannot be confirmed without DNA. The CDR3 has 14 amino acids. The germline gives CDR1 SNHLY, CDR2 FYNNEI. CDR3: CASKVGTENTEAFF. The full variable domain, in which reference TRBV2 and TRBJ1-1 provide the parts outside the CDR3, is EPEVTQTPSHQVTQMGQEVILRCVPISNHLYFYWYRQILGQKVEFLVSFYNNEISEKSEIFDDQFSVERPDGSNFTLKIRSTKLEDSAMYFCASKVGTENTEAFFGQGTRLTVV.

The rearrangement joins TRBV5-1 to TRBJ2-6. Looked up from germline, CDR1 is SGHRS and CDR2 is YFSETQ. This CDR3 has 17 residues. The CDR3 reads CASSLAVTSSGANVLTF.

The V gene is TRBV20-1, the J gene TRBJ2-1; TCRdb picks TRBD1, but there is no DNA to check that call. This CDR3 is built from 16 residues. Germline loops: CDR1 DFQATT, CDR2 SNEGSKA (reference sequence). The chain's CDR3 is CSVGRTEQIGGNEQFF.

V gene TRBV2 combines with J gene TRBJ2-3; TCRdb reports TRBD1, a call that lacks DNA to check it against. From germline, CDR1 is SNHLY and CDR2 FYNNEI. This CDR3 region has 15 residues. CDR3 residues: CASSPRGTSTDTQYF.

The chain combines TRBV20-1 with TRBJ2-7; TCRdb names TRBD1, which stays unverified in the absence of DNA. This CDR3 is built from 15 residues. Germline CDR1 is DFQATT and CDR2 is SNEGSKA (reference sequence). CDR3: CSARVSSGGADEQYF.

This chain links TRBV12-3 or TRBV12-4 with TRBJ2-1; the TCRdb D gene call, TRBD2, has no DNA to confirm it. The CDR3 contains 16 residues. This CDR3 is CASSWTSGGNYNEQFF.

The chain joins TRBV7-8 to TRBJ1-2. Per germline, CDR1 SGHVS and CDR2 FQNEAQ. This CDR3 region has 13 residues. The CDR3 protein is CASSSSTDYGYTF.

The chain couples TRBV28 to TRBJ1-4; TCRdb calls TRBD1, which cannot be checked without DNA. This CDR3 comprises 16 residues. Germline CDR1 reads MDHEN; CDR2 reads SYDVKM. The CDR3 spells CASSLAGTGAQEKLFF.

The V call is TRBV14, the J call TRBJ2-6. The CDR3 totals 17 residues. Germline V lookup: CDR1 SGHDN, CDR2 FVKESK. CDR3 protein: CASSQVVQSSGANVLTF.

V and J are TRBV4-2 and TRBJ2-5; TCRdb gives TRBD2 as the D gene, but with no DNA this cannot be confirmed. Germline loops: CDR1 LGHNA, CDR2 YNFKEQ. The CDR3 runs to 19 residues. CDR3 residues: CASSQDAGTSGGRGETQYF.

The V call is TRBV29-1, the J call TRBJ1-1. The CDR3 is made up of 13 amino acids. Germline-derived CDR1 and CDR2 are SQVTM and ANQGSEA. This CDR3 is CSVVARLNTEAFF.

The genes are TRBV19 and TRBJ1-5; no DNA is available, so the TRBD1 call from TCRdb remains unchecked. This CDR3 spans 17 amino acids. Germline assignment: CDR1 LNHDA and CDR2 SQIVND (reference sequence). The CDR3 loop reads CASSSPRTGNFGQPQHF.

The chain links TRBV7-2 to TRBJ2-1; the D gene TCRdb calls, TRBD2, cannot be checked with no DNA. The V gene's germline CDR1 is SGHTA and CDR2 FQGNSA. The length of the CDR3 is 17 residues. The chain's CDR3 is CASSLTRDSRGSNEQFF. The full variable domain, in which reference TRBV7-2 and TRBJ2-1 provide the parts outside the CDR3, is GAGVSQSPSNKVTEKGKDVELRCDPISGHTALYWYRQSLGQGLEFLIYFQGNSAPDKSGLPSDRFSAERTGGSVSTLTIQRTQQEDSAVYLCASSLTRDSRGSNEQFFGPGTRLTVL.

This chain connects TRBV28 to TRBJ2-7. The length of the CDR3 is 14 residues. Germline values: CDR1 MDHEN, CDR2 SYDVKM. CDR3 in amino acids: CASSPSGVVYEQYF. The variable domain in full, with the rest retrieved from reference TRBV28 and TRBJ2-7, is DVKVTQSSRYLVKRTGEKVFLECVQDMDHENMFWYRQDPGLGLRLIYFSYDVKMKEKGDIPEGYSVSREKKERFSLILESASTNQTSMYLCASSPSGVVYEQYFGPGTRLTVT.

The V gene is TRBV5-1, the J gene TRBJ2-7; TCRdb proposes TRBD2, but this gene call is untestable without DNA. Germline V CDR1 and CDR2: SGHRS, YFSETQ. The CDR3 is made up of 15 amino acids. The chain's CDR3 is CASSGGLAGADEQYF.

This rearrangement joins TRBV5-1 to TRBJ2-1; TCRdb calls TRBD1, which cannot be checked without DNA. The germline CDR1 and CDR2 sequences are SGHRS and YFSETQ. CDR3 length: 14 residues. The CDR3 sequence: CASSGLVGGNEQIF.

This rearrangement joins TRBV27 to TRBJ2-1. CDR3 size: 14 residues. Germline V gives CDR1 MNHEY, CDR2 SMNVEV (reference sequence). This chain's CDR3 is CASSKTSSYNEQFF.

The chain links TRBV4-2 to TRBJ2-7; the D call of TRBD2 rests on TCRdb alone, since no DNA is present to check it. The CDR3 sequence is 17 residues long. Germline V gene sequence: CDR1 LGHNA, CDR2 YNFKEQ. CDR3 protein: CASSQKLAGGPRYEQYF.

The chain employs TRBV5-1 and TRBJ2-1; TCRdb indicates TRBD1, and absent DNA this call remains unverified. CDR1 is SGHRS, CDR2 YFSETQ, per germline. The CDR3 totals 15 residues. The CDR3 sequence is CASSLGGYSYNEQFF.

The rearrangement joins TRBV5-1 to TRBJ2-5; TCRdb calls TRBD2, which cannot be checked without DNA. The CDR3 is made up of 17 amino acids. CDR1 SGHRS and CDR2 YFSETQ come from the germline V gene. CDR3 protein: CASSLVRTSGDQETQYF.

This chain uses TRBV2 with TRBJ1-2; no DNA is available, so the TRBD1 call from TCRdb remains unchecked. Germline values: CDR1 SNHLY, CDR2 FYNNEI. This CDR3 region has 16 residues. The CDR3 reads CASSDMAPAGYYGYTF.

The rearrangement links TRBV20-1 to TRBJ2-5; the D call of TRBD2 rests on TCRdb alone, since no DNA is present to check it. This CDR3 comprises 16 residues. The germline V gene encodes CDR1 DFQATT and CDR2 SNEGSKA (reference sequence). CDR3 residues: CSARGASGDQQETQYF.

V and J are TRBV20-1 and TRBJ2-1; there is no DNA to check the TCRdb D call of TRBD2. Germline assignment: CDR1 DFQATT and CDR2 SNEGSKA (reference sequence). The length of the CDR3 is 17 residues. CDR3 protein: CSAPPTSLAGTLNEQFF.